A single sample gave rise to the 29 T cell receptor beta chains below, sequenced in a study of cytomegalovirus exposure and HLA in healthy donors. Vbeta (60) and Jbeta (13) primers were used in the PCR. The method was immunoSEQ multiplex PCR; TCRdb's version includes in-frame clones alone and lacks a portion of them. The data contain more than 65,000 clones, about 75% of them singletons. The sequenced sample consisted of PBMCs. These receptor sequences come from a female donor in good health and CMV-seronegative.

CDR3 residues: CASSLARADTGELFF. The CDR3 DNA follows: TGTGCCAGCAGCTTAGCCAGGGCCGACACCGGGGAGCTGTTTTTT. The chain couples TRBV7-2 to TRBJ2-2; D perhaps matches TRBD1 (5 bases). There are 15 residues in the CDR3. The V gene's germline CDR1 is SGHTA and CDR2 FQGNSA. Deletions cut 0 bases from V and 3 bases from J, with 8 bases between.

This clone is a singleton in its sample. V gene TRBV28 combines with J gene TRBJ1-5; TRBD1 might be the D (6 bases). Germline V gene sequence: CDR1 MDHEN, CDR2 SYDVKM. V shed 7 bases and J shed 0 bases, with 25 bases lying between them. The CDR3 length is 19 residues. This CDR3 is CASTGRGGAKAYSNQPQHF. The DNA of the CDR3 is TGTGCCAGCACGGGGCGGGGGGGCGCGAAGGCTTATAGCAATCAGCCCCAGCATTTT.

CDR3 sequence (DNA): TGTGCCAGCAGCAAAGGAGCGGGACAGGGTATGCACGAGCAGTACTTC. Amino acids: CASSKGAGQGMHEQYF. The rearrangement joins TRBV7-9 to TRBJ2-7; 9 bases are shared with TRBD1. Trimming removed 5 bases from V and 5 bases from J; junction bases left unmatched: 13. This CDR3 contains 16 residues. Germline-derived CDR1 and CDR2 are SEHNR and FQNEAQ (reference sequence).

V is TRBV9 and J is TRBJ2-7; possible D gene TRBD1, 6 bases. Germline assignment: CDR1 SGDLS and CDR2 YYNGEE. V lost 0 bases, J lost 5 bases, and 18 bases lay in between. The CDR3 length is 16 residues. The CDR3 protein is CASSVAPSQGSHEQYF. The CDR3, as DNA: TGTGCCAGCAGCGTAGCACCATCACAGGGAAGCCACGAGCAGTACTTC.

The chain carries TRBV30 and TRBJ1-2, with D tentatively TRBD1 (6 bases). The CDR3 length is 15 residues. Germline values: CDR1 GTSNPN, CDR2 SVGIG (reference sequence). V was shortened by 1 base and J by 3 bases, with 15 bases between the two germline ends. CDR3 sequence (DNA): TGTGCCTGGAGTGGGTCGGCAGGGGCCCACTATGGCTACACCTTC. This sequence encodes CAWSGSAGAHYGYTF.

This clone was recorded a few times. This rearrangement joins TRBV18 to TRBJ1-1; a possible D gene is TRBD1 (6 bases). The germline V gene encodes CDR1 KGHSH and CDR2 LQKENI. The CDR3 spans 17 residues. Trimming took off 1 base at V and 2 bases at J, with 17 bases between the two ends. The CDR3 nucleotides read TGTGCCAGCTCACCACGAGGAGTCTGGGGGCTTAACACTGAAGCTTTCTTT. The encoded protein is CASSPRGVWGLNTEAFF.

The chain carries TRBV30 and TRBJ1-6; D might be TRBD1 (5 bases). The ends were cut back, 0 bases at V and 8 bases at J, with 8 bases in the middle. Germline assignment: CDR1 GTSNPN and CDR2 SVGIG (reference sequence). The length of the CDR3 is 13 residues. DNA of the CDR3: TGTGCCTGGAGTGTAATCAGGGATTCACCCCTCCACTTT. Protein sequence: CAWSVIRDSPLHF.

The chain employs TRBV5-1 and TRBJ2-5; a possible D gene is TRBD2 (5 bases). Germline V lookup: CDR1 SGHRS, CDR2 YFSETQ. The V end was cut by 4 bases, the J end by 1 base, with 8 bases between. The CDR3 totals 13 residues. The CDR3 region has the DNA TGCGCCAGCAGCCTGACTATCCAAGAGACCCAGTACTTC. Translation: CASSLTIQETQYF.

This clone was counted a few times. The chain joins TRBV5-1 to TRBJ2-7, with 9 bases identical to TRBD1. The germline V gene encodes CDR1 SGHRS and CDR2 YFSETQ. J gave up 6 bases and V 2 bases, and 9 bases lay outside the gene matches. The CDR3 loop spans 15 amino acids. CDR3 sequence: CASSLRTGTGSEQYF. The CDR3 nucleotides are TGCGCCAGCAGCTTAAGGACCGGGACAGGGAGCGAGCAGTACTTC.

CDR3 sequence reads: CASSRTVVNEKLFF. The CDR3 DNA reads TGTGCCAGCAGCCGGACAGTGGTAAATGAAAAACTGTTTTTT. The gene calls are TRBV25-1 and TRBJ1-4; TRBD1 is a possible D gene (6 bases). CDR3 size: 14 residues. The V gene lost 6 bases and the J gene lost 5 bases, with 13 bases spanning the gap. In germline, CDR1 is MGHDK, CDR2 SYGVNS. Looking up the rest from reference TRBV25-1 and TRBJ1-4 gives the full variable domain: EADIYQTPRYLVIGTGKKITLECSQTMGHDKMYWYQQDPGMELHLIHYSYGVNSTEKGDLSSESTVSRIRTEHFPLTLESARPSHTSQYLCASSRTVVNEKLFFGSGTQLSVL.

The V call is TRBV6-5, the J call TRBJ1-2, with 8 nucleotides matching TRBD1. Germline loops: CDR1 MNHEY, CDR2 SVGAGI. The CDR3 covers 14 residues. V was pared by 4 bases and J by 7 bases, with 8 bases of the junction left unmatched. In DNA form, the CDR3 reads TGTGCCAGCAGTTCGCCTACAGGGGGTATTGGCTACACCTTC. Translation: CASSSPTGGIGYTF.

This clone has just one count. The chain has TRBV7-8 and TRBJ2-5; a possible D gene is TRBD1 (5 bases). The length of the CDR3 is 13 residues. Germline V CDR1 and CDR2: SGHVS, FQNEAQ. V was shortened by 10 bases and J by 5 bases, with 17 bases between the two germline ends. In DNA, the CDR3 is TGTGCCACCCTGGGGCAGGCGCAGGAGACCCAGTACTTC. Translating gives CATLGQAQETQYF.

In this sample, this clone turned up once. This chain uses TRBV28 with TRBJ1-2; 7 nucleotides line up with TRBD1. Trimming cost V 3 bases and J 8 bases; bases outside gene matches: 3. CDR3 length: 12 residues. CDR1 is MDHEN and CDR2 is SYDVKM in the germline V gene. The CDR3 region has the DNA TGTGCCAGCAGTTTTCGGGACAGAGGCTACACCTTC. It yields the protein CASSFRDRGYTF.

The rearrangement joins TRBV14 to TRBJ2-5, with a tentative D call TRBD2 (6 bases). The CDR3 extends over 13 amino acids. V was pared by 5 bases and J by 5 bases, with 12 bases between. CDR1 and CDR2 from the germline V gene are SGHDN and FVKESK. CDR3 nucleotides: TGTGCCAGCAGCTACGGACTAATGGAGACCCAGTACTTC. This codes for CASSYGLMETQYF.

The rearrangement links TRBV6-5 to TRBJ2-7, with 9 bases fitting TRBD2. V trimming: 5 bases; J trimming: 3 bases; junction bases outside the gene matches: 5. Germline-derived CDR1 and CDR2 are MNHEY and SVGAGI. The CDR3 has 14 residues. The CDR3 DNA reads TGTGCCAGCAGTCCCGGGACTAGCAGCTACGAGCAGTACTTC. It specifies CASSPGTSSYEQYF.

The chain has TRBV30 and TRBJ2-5; 7 bases are shared with TRBD1. The DNA end is a closer match to TRBJ2-7, so the J assignment may be wrong. This CDR3 comprises 13 residues. The germline V gene encodes CDR1 GTSNPN and CDR2 SVGIG (reference sequence). The CDR3 spells CAWDPTGSGEQYF. The CDR3 nucleotides read TGTGCCTGGGACCCGACAGGGTCCGGCGAGCAGTACTTC.

The chain is built from TRBV5-6 and TRBJ2-5, with 7 nucleotides matching TRBD1. The CDR3 length is 15 residues. Germline-derived CDR1 and CDR2 are SGHDT and YYEEEE. V gave up 0 bases and J gave up 5 bases; unmatched junction bases: 7. CDR3: CASSLGAGGWETQYF. CDR3 nucleotide sequence: TGTGCCAGCAGCTTGGGGGCAGGGGGTTGGGAGACCCAGTACTTC.

This clone was observed a handful of times. CDR3 DNA sequence: TGCAGCGTTGATGAAGACAGGGGCGGGACTGAAGCTTTCTTT. It codes for CSVDEDRGGTEAFF. This sequence joins TRBV29-1 and TRBJ1-1; TRBD1 aligns across 8 bases. The trim removed 3 bases at V and 5 bases at J, leaving 8 bases unmatched. Germline V gene lookup returns CDR1 SQVTM and CDR2 ANQGSEA. The CDR3 totals 14 residues.

This clone is a singleton in its sample. The chain couples TRBV4-2 to TRBJ1-4; possibly TRBD1 for D (6 bases). Trimming took 1 base from V and 4 from J, leaving 19 bases between them. CDR3 size: 18 residues. Germline V lookup: CDR1 LGHNA, CDR2 YNFKEQ. In DNA form, the CDR3 reads TGTGCCAGCAGCCAAGTGGTGGGGGAGGGGGGTTTTAATGAAAAACTGTTTTTT. Its translation: CASSQVVGEGGFNEKLFF.

This clone turned up a few times. The chain is built from TRBV10-3 and TRBJ1-5; no clear D gene. CDR1 ENHRY and CDR2 SYGVKD come from the germline V gene. Trimming took 4 bases from V and 0 from J, leaving 10 bases between them. This CDR3 is 15 amino acids long. The CDR3 DNA reads TGTGCCATCAGTGGTTCCGGGAGTAGCAATCAGCCCCAGCATTTT. This codes for CAISGSGSSNQPQHF.

J is TRBJ2-7 and V is TRBV5-7, with D perhaps TRBD1 (5 bases). TRBV5-7 is given ORF status, its function remaining uncertain. This CDR3 is built from 17 residues. V was trimmed by 1 base and J by 0 bases, leaving 17 bases between them. CDR3 sequence reads: CASSLFCALDTSYEQYF. The CDR3 nucleotides read TGTGCCAGCAGCTTGTTTTGTGCGCTGGACACCTCCTACGAGCAGTACTTC.

This chain links TRBV11-2 with TRBJ2-3; TRBD1 might be the D (6 bases). V lost 4 bases to trimming and J lost 3 bases, with 17 bases between them. CDR1 is SGHAT and CDR2 is FQNNGV in the germline V gene. This CDR3 region has 16 residues. The CDR3 nucleotides are TGTGCCAGCAGCTGGTTAGGGGGAAGTGGTACAGATACGCAGTATTTT. Its translation is CASSWLGGSGTDTQYF.

This clone was picked up one time. The DNA for the CDR3 is TGTGCCAGCAGAAGGGGCGGAAAGCATGGCTACACCTTC. Its protein is CASRRGGKHGYTF. The chain employs TRBV27 and TRBJ1-2; D is perhaps TRBD1 (5 bases). V lost 6 bases and J 6 bases, leaving 14 bases between the germline ends. Germline CDR1 MNHEY, CDR2 SMNVEV (reference sequence). This CDR3 is built from 13 residues.

The chain couples TRBV10-3 to TRBJ2-3, with unresolved D. This CDR3 has 17 amino acids. CDR1 is ENHRY and CDR2 is SYGVKD in the germline V gene. V gave up 0 bases and J gave up 0 bases, with 13 bases separating them. This chain's CDR3 is CAISESTTSLSTDTQYF. The CDR3 DNA is TGTGCCATCAGTGAGTCAACCACATCCCTTAGCACAGATACGCAGTATTTT.

The chain carries TRBV6-1 and TRBJ2-1, with D maybe TRBD1 (5 bases). Germline V CDR1 and CDR2: MNHNS, SASEGT. The CDR3 is 14 residues long. Trimming stripped 4 bases from V and 4 bases from J, with 11 bases between. CDR3 sequence (DNA): TGTGCCAGCAGTGGGGTACAGGAGTACAATGAGCAGTTCTTC. Its translation is CASSGVQEYNEQFF.

The chain joins TRBV5-1 to TRBJ2-3; D is ambiguous. With 2 bases removed from V and 2 bases from J, the gap between germline ends came to 12 bases. Germline V gene sequence: CDR1 SGHRS, CDR2 YFSETQ. This CDR3 has 15 residues. CDR3 coding DNA: TGCGCCAGCAGCTTAAGCAGGCCAGACACAGATACGCAGTATTTT. Protein product: CASSLSRPDTDTQYF.

The chain couples TRBV27 to TRBJ2-5, with a tentative D call TRBD1 (7 bases). Germline V gives CDR1 MNHEY, CDR2 SMNVEV (reference sequence). This CDR3 has 14 amino acids. Trimming took off 6 bases at V and 7 bases at J, with 18 bases between the two ends. The CDR3 loop is CASSPQGLGGTQYF. The DNA for the CDR3 is TGTGCCAGCAGCCCACAGGGGTTGGGGGGGACCCAGTACTTC.

This chain joins TRBV6-1 and TRBJ1-1, with unresolved D. V lost 4 bases and J 3 bases, leaving 9 bases between the germline ends. CDR3 length: 13 residues. CDR1 is MNHNS and CDR2 is SASEGT in the germline V gene. In DNA form, the CDR3 reads TGTGCCAGCAGTGTTCGCGAGTACACTGAAGCTTTCTTT. This encodes CASSVREYTEAFF.

The rearrangement links TRBV28 to TRBJ1-4; maybe TRBD1 (6 bases). V dropped 4 bases and J dropped 7 bases, with 22 bases sitting between them. This CDR3 comprises 17 residues. In germline, CDR1 is MDHEN, CDR2 SYDVKM. The CDR3 nucleotides read TGTGCCAGCAGTTCTATCCCTCAGGGGACACTTGTTGAAAAACTGTTTTTT. Amino acid sequence: CASSSIPQGTLVEKLFF. The variable domain in full, with the rest retrieved from reference TRBV28 and TRBJ1-4, is DVKVTQSSRYLVKRTGEKVFLECVQDMDHENMFWYRQDPGLGLRLIYFSYDVKMKEKGDIPEGYSVSREKKERFSLILESASTNQTSMYLCASSSIPQGTLVEKLFFGSGTQLSVL.